This is a list of T cell receptor beta chains from one sample in a study of T cell responses to AZD1222 COVID-19 vaccine. TCRdb's copy holds only in-frame clones and misses some; the assay was immunoSEQ multiplex PCR. The sample holds about 220,000 clones, approximately 94% seen once. The sequencing used peripheral blood, collected on day 0 of MenACWY control vaccination. Source of these receptors: an adult in good health. The conserved cysteine and the conserved F or W are not part of the CDR3 here. The order of the fields is V gene, CDR3 length, J gene, CDR3 protein.

V: TRBV2; length: 12; J: TRBJ2-1; CDR3: ASSEGSSYNEQF
V: TRBV30; length: 13; J: TRBJ2-7; CDR3: AWSAARGADYEQY
V: TRBV7-9; length: 10; J: TRBJ2-1; CDR3: ASSLDLHEQF
V: TRBV18; length: 14; J: TRBJ1-2; CDR3: ASSPPGQGLIYGYT
V: TRBV30; length: 11; J: TRBJ1-3; CDR3: AWSVGPGNTIY
V: TRBV19; length: 11; J: TRBJ2-1; CDR3: ASNSGGAHEQF
V: TRBV28; length: 13; J: TRBJ2-5; CDR3: ASSSPGNLQETQY
V: TRBV3-1/TRBV3-2; length: 12; J: TRBJ2-5; CDR3: ASSQGWAGETQY
V: TRBV6-2/TRBV6-3; length: 12; J: TRBJ1-1; CDR3: ASSYHGLNTEAF
V: TRBV24-1; length: 14; J: TRBJ1-2; CDR3: ATSDPSGTATYGYT
V: TRBV10-3; length: 13; J: TRBJ2-4; CDR3: AISDPRGPGEIQY
V: TRBV25-1; length: 10; J: TRBJ1-1; CDR3: ASSAWNTEAF
V: TRBV28; length: 14; J: TRBJ1-1; CDR3: ASSFPGGLMNTEAF
V: TRBV3-1/TRBV3-2; length: 14; J: TRBJ1-2; CDR3: ASSQAGTGGNYGYT
V: TRBV6-2/TRBV6-3; length: 14; J: TRBJ2-2; CDR3: ASSYLQGRTTGELF
V: TRBV5-1; length: 14; J: TRBJ2-2; CDR3: ASSLGVTVNTGELF
V: TRBV18; length: 13; J: TRBJ1-2; CDR3: ASSPPQGRDYGYT
V: TRBV12-3/TRBV12-4; length: 11; J: TRBJ1-5; CDR3: ASSLEEAQPQH
V: TRBV19; length: 14; J: TRBJ1-2; CDR3: ASSIVRGIRNYGYT
V: TRBV7-2; length: 10; J: TRBJ1-5; CDR3: ASSVGAGGQH
V: TRBV5-4; length: 11; J: TRBJ1-2; CDR3: ASTLGGSYGYT
V: TRBV30; length: 14; J: TRBJ2-3; CDR3: AWSVGLAGVTDTQY
V: TRBV3-1/TRBV3-2; length: 12; J: TRBJ1-2; CDR3: ASSQEAGVNGYT
V: TRBV5-1; length: 10; J: TRBJ2-3; CDR3: ASSPARDTQY
V: TRBV6-5; length: 13; J: TRBJ1-1; CDR3: ASSTGPGGLTEAF
V: TRBV13; length: 13; J: TRBJ2-1; CDR3: ASSPAGGTYNEQF
V: TRBV12-5; length: 15; J: TRBJ1-4; CDR3: ASGLDSGTGVDEKLF
V: TRBV24-1; length: 10; J: TRBJ1-2; CDR3: ATSEQGYGYT
V: TRBV7-9; length: 11; J: TRBJ2-7; CDR3: ASTRRGSYEQY
V: TRBV2; length: 11; J: TRBJ1-2; CDR3: ASSEGGPTGYT
V: TRBV19; length: 12; J: TRBJ1-4; CDR3: ASSRDRGSEKLF
V: TRBV19; length: 11; J: TRBJ2-7; CDR3: ASSVQGGYEQY
V: TRBV9; length: 13; J: TRBJ1-6; CDR3: ASSVDPGADSPLH
V: TRBV10-3; length: 13; J: TRBJ1-3; CDR3: AISESAAVGNTIY
V: TRBV7-8; length: 14; J: TRBJ2-1; CDR3: ASSAHPGQGYQEQF
V: TRBV4-1; length: 12; J: TRBJ1-6; CDR3: ASSQGPYNSPLH
V: TRBV3-1/TRBV3-2; length: 12; J: TRBJ1-5; CDR3: ASSQDTTGQPQH
V: TRBV3-1/TRBV3-2; length: 11; J: TRBJ1-1; CDR3: ASSQDRGAEAF
V: TRBV28; length: 14; J: TRBJ1-4; CDR3: ASSLRGGARIGKLF
V: TRBV24-1; length: 13; J: TRBJ2-7; CDR3: ATSASGGYSYEQY
V: TRBV10-1; length: 14; J: TRBJ2-5; CDR3: ASSESKGLSQETQY
V: TRBV20-1; length: 8; J: TRBJ2-5; CDR3: SAHDGTQY